This T cell receptor beta chain emerged from a study of blood T cell repertoires in COVID-19. About the study: The analysed material was cDNA or gDNA that came from T cells, B-cell-depleted T cells, or PBMCs.

The CDR3 loop spans 11 amino acids. After removal of 5 bases from V and 10 bases from J, the junction contained 6 bases not matched to a gene. Looked up from germline, CDR1 is DFQATT and CDR2 is SNEGSKA (reference sequence). In the original processing: Amplified reference gene primers provided the basis for estimating nucleated cell counts. This table comes from immunoSEQ multiplex PCR, and its TCRdb copy is limited to in-frame clones, with some not included. V and J calls and clone size are copied from that table; D and trimming were computed from the DNA. The table includes about 130,000 clones, 75% to 85% detected once.

The receptor was isolated from a woman in her 70s with COVID-19, enrolled during active disease. Sequences were obtained from peripheral blood. The genes are TRBV20-1 and TRBJ2-3; 7 positions match TRBD1. The CDR3 nucleotides are TGCAGTGCTGAGCAGGGGGATCCGCAGTATTTT. Protein: CSAEQGDPQYF.